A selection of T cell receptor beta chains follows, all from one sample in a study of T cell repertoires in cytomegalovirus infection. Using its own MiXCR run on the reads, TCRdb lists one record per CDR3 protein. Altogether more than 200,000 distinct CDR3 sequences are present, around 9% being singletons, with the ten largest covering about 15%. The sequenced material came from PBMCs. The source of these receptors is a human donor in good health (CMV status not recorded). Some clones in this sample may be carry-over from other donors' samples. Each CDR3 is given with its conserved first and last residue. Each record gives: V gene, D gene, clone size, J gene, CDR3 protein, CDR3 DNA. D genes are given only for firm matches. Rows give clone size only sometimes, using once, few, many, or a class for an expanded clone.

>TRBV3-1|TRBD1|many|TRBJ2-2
CASSHWTGNTGELFF
TGTGCCAGCAGCCACTGGACAGGGAACACCGGGGAGCTGTTTTTT
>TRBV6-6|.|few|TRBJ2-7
CASSSQAATLNLPPYF
TGTGCCAGCAGTTCCCAGGCGGCAACCCTTAACCTCCCCCCCTACTTC
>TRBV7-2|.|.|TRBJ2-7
CASSAAGYEQYF
TGTGCCAGCAGCGCCGCTGGCTACGAGCAGTACTTC
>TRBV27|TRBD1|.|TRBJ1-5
CASSSGATGNNQPQHF
TGTGCCAGCAGTTCAGGGGCGACAGGGAACAATCAGCCCCAGCATTTT
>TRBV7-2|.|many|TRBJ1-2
CANRPGANYGYTF
TGTGCCAACCGACCAGGGGCCAACTATGGCTACACCTTC
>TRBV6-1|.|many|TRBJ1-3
CASSDLSSGNTIYF
TGTGCCAGCAGTGATCTAAGCTCTGGAAACACCATATATTTT
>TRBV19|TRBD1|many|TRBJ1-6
CASSSRQGDNSPLHF
TGTGCCAGTAGCAGCCGACAGGGGGATAATTCACCCCTCCACTTT
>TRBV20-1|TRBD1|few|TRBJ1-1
CSATPRDRGMNTEAFF
TGCAGTGCTACTCCCCGGGACAGGGGGATGAACACTGAAGCTTTCTTT
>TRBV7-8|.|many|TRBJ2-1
CASSPRPGSSGNEQFF
TGTGCCAGCAGCCCAAGACCCGGGAGTTCGGGCAATGAGCAGTTCTTC
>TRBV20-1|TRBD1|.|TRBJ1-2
CSARDYRDRGYTF
TGCAGTGCTAGAGATTACCGGGACAGGGGCTACACCTTC
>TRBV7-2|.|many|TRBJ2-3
CASSTAGGPDTQYF
TGTGCCAGCAGTACCGCTGGGGGCCCTGATACGCAGTATTTT
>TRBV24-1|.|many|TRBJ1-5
CATSAGFGNQPQHF
TGTGCCACCAGCGCAGGCTTTGGAAATCAGCCCCAGCATTTT
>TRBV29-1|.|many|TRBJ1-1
CSGHPYRENTEAFF
TGCAGCGGACACCCCTACAGGGAGAACACTGAAGCTTTCTTT
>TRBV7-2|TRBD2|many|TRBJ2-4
CASSLLAGQSIQYF
TGTGCCAGCAGCTTACTAGCGGGACAGAGCATTCAGTACTTC
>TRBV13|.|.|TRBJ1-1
CASSPLGARSGTEAFF
TGTGCCAGCAGCCCTCTCGGGGCCCGGTCCGGGACTGAAGCTTTCTTT
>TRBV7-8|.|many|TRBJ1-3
CASTRAFSGNTIYF
TGTGCCAGCACCAGGGCGTTCTCTGGAAACACCATATATTTT
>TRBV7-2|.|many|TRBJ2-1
CASSWGRAATYNEQFF
TGTGCCAGCAGCTGGGGGCGGGCAGCGACCTACAATGAGCAGTTCTTC
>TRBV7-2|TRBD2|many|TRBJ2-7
CASSLSSRWGGRQYEQYF
TGTGCCAGCAGCTTAAGTTCCAGGTGGGGCGGGAGACAGTACGAGCAGTACTTC
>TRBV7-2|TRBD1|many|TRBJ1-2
CASTVHRGAGYTF
TGTGCCAGCACCGTACACAGGGGGGCTGGCTACACCTTC
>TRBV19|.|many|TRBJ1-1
CASSAGQRVNTEAFF
TGTGCCAGTAGTGCCGGACAGCGGGTAAACACTGAAGCTTTCTTT
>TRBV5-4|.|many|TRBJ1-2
CASRPGLPGGYTF
TGTGCCAGCAGACCGGGACTGCCCGGGGGCTACACCTTC
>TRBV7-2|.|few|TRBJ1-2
CASSLELGPNYGYTF
TGTGCCAGCAGCTTAGAGTTAGGGCCTAACTATGGCTACACCTTC
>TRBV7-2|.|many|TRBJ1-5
CASSLVTNQPQHF
TGTGCCAGCAGCTTAGTAACCAATCAGCCCCAGCATTTT
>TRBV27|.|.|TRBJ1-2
CASSRRVANYGYTF
TGTGCCAGCAGCCGAAGAGTAGCTAACTATGGCTACACCTTC
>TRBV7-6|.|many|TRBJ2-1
CASSLSLGYNEQFF
TGTGCCAGCAGCTTATCGTTGGGTTACAATGAGCAGTTCTTC
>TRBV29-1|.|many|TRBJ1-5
CSVEVGSGQPQHF
TGCAGCGTTGAAGTGGGGTCGGGTCAGCCCCAGCATTTT
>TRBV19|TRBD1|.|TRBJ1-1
CASSIDSGQRNTEAFF
TGTGCCAGTAGTATAGATTCGGGACAGCGGAACACTGAAGCTTTCTTT
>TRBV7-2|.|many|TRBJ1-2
CASSPLQSSGYTF
TGTGCCAGCAGCCCTCTCCAGTCTAGTGGCTACACCTTC
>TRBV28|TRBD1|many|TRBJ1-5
CASRPGQGFTSPQHF
TGTGCCAGCAGGCCTGGACAGGGTTTTACTTCACCCCAGCATTTT
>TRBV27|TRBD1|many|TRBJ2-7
CASSYGPGTVDVQYF
TGTGCCAGCAGTTACGGACCCGGGACAGTAGACGTGCAGTACTTC
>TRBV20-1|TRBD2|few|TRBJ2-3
CSAPARAGGGDTQYF
TGCAGTGCCCCCGCTCGGGCGGGGGGCGGAGATACGCAGTATTTT
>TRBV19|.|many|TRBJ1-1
CASSGRTRGEAFF
TGTGCCAGTAGTGGACGGACGCGGGGTGAAGCTTTCTTT
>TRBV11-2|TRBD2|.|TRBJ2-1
CASSSQREGVSEQFF
TGTGCCAGCAGCTCCCAGCGGGAGGGAGTCAGTGAGCAGTTCTTC
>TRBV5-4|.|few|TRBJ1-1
CASSLDAGRLNTEAFF
TGTGCCAGCAGCTTGGACGCAGGCAGGCTGAACACTGAAGCTTTCTTT
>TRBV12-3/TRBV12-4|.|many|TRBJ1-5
CASSLGGYNQPQHF
TGTGCCAGCAGTTTAGGGGGTTACAATCAGCCCCAGCATTTT
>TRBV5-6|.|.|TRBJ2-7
CASSIRGRVPYEQYF
TGTGCCAGCAGCATCCGGGGACGTGTTCCCTACGAGCAGTACTTC
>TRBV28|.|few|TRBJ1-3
CASSPGGGGSSGNTIYF
TGTGCCAGCAGTCCGGGAGGTGGTGGGAGCTCTGGAAACACCATATATTTT
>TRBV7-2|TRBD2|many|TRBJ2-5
CASSFAGLAEETQYF
TGTGCCAGCAGCTTCGCAGGACTAGCGGAAGAGACCCAGTACTTC
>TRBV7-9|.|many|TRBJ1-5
CASSYRDGDSNQPQHF
TGTGCCAGCAGCTACCGGGACGGTGATAGCAATCAGCCCCAGCATTTT
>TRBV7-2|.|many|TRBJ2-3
CASSFGGFTDTQYF
TGTGCCAGCAGCTTTGGCGGGTTCACAGATACGCAGTATTTT
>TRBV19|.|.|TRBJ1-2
CAASQANYGYTF
TGTGCCGCCTCCCAGGCTAACTATGGCTACACCTTC
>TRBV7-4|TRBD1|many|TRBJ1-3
CASKRDRANSGNTIYF
TGTGCCAGCAAAAGGGACAGGGCGAACTCTGGAAACACCATATATTTT
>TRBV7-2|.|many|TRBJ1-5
CASSGEGDGNQPQHF
TGTGCCAGCAGCGGCGAGGGGGACGGCAATCAGCCCCAGCATTTT
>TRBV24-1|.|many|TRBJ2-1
CATALGGPYNEQFF
TGTGCCACCGCTTTGGGGGGCCCCTACAATGAGCAGTTCTTC
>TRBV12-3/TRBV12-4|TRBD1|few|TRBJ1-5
CASSVTGGLVNQPQHF
TGTGCCAGCAGTGTGACAGGGGGGCTTGTTAATCAGCCCCAGCATTTT
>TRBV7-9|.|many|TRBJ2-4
CASSPPGAGLAKNIQYF
TGTGCCAGCAGCCCCCCCGGGGCCGGTCTAGCCAAAAACATTCAGTACTTC
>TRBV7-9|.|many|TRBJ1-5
CASSLALGTSQHF
TGTGCCAGCAGCTTGGCTTTGGGGACTTCCCAGCATTTT
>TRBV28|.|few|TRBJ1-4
CASSSISPKATNEKLFF
TGTGCCAGCAGTTCAATATCCCCGAAAGCAACTAATGAAAAACTGTTTTTT
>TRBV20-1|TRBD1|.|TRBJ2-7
CSARDTQGGYEQYF
TGCAGTGCTAGAGATACACAGGGGGGCTACGAGCAGTACTTC
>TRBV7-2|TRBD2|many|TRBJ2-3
CASSQSGGASDTQYF
TGTGCCAGCAGCCAAAGCGGGGGGGCGTCAGATACGCAGTATTTT
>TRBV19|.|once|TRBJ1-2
CASSTSGPNYGYTF
TGTGCCAGTAGTACCAGTGGTCCTAACTATGGCTACACCTTC
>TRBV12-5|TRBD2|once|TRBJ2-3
CASGLVMAVGGGGTDTQYF
TGTGCTAGTGGTTTGGTAATGGCGGTCGGGGGGGGTGGCACAGATACGCAGTATTTT